Below, one T cell receptor beta chain is given with its context. It lacks a known antigen. Per-base quality was not reported, and no clone a single base away is much larger than it. Library preparation was by the immunoSEQ multiplex PCR assay. For the multiplex PCR, a mixture combining 60 forward primers for TCR Vbeta segments and 13 reverse primers for TCR Jbeta segments was used. The CDR3 region of rearranged TCR beta genes was amplified from genomic DNA by a multiplex PCR assay. Amplified TCR beta libraries were sequenced as 87-base-pair reads on the Illumina HiSeq System. The study's own analysis went as follows. A later analysis tallied around 87 million unique TCR beta chains across the 610 or so repertoires, and roughly 11 million of those chains were shared by two or more donors. Raw reads were error-corrected and collapsed into unique sequences with a nearest-neighbor algorithm that merged closely related sequences to remove PCR and sequencing errors. Alignment of CDR3 sequences to IMGT reference sequences was used to assign V, D and J gene segments. Each retained sequence needed at least a six-nucleotide match to both a V gene segment and a J gene segment. A rearrangement counted as productive if the CDR3 had no stop codons and remained in frame with V and J, and every other rearrangement counted as non-productive. Following IMGT convention, CDR3 was defined as the stretch from the second conserved V-encoded cysteine up to the conserved J-encoded phenylalanine. The earlier analysis of around 640 of the donors excluded sequences that lacked an unambiguous match to a single V gene segment. In an earlier analysis of a few hundred of the donors, V segments were called functional above 56.7% productive rearrangements and were called segregating when the between-donor standard deviation exceeded 5%. A statistical classification framework was developed to diagnose cytomegalovirus status using the catalog of TCR beta chain sequences. In a later analysis, V and J genes were assigned by comparing TCR nucleotide sequences against IMGT/GENE-DB human TR gene sequences. In a later analysis, CDR3 sequences and most-parsimonious VDJ recombination scenarios were assigned using the TCRdist pipeline. In a later analysis, every TCR beta chain was defined by the combination of its CDR3 amino acid sequence and its V-gene family, and reads without a unique V-gene family were dropped. A later analysis removed 592 highly shared, low-generation-probability nucleotide sequences to deal with suspected cross-contamination and a sequencing artifact. In a later analysis, a clonal expansion index was calculated for each public chain from normalized within-repertoire ranks of inferred template counts. Generation probabilities in a later analysis came from a VDJ recombination model fitted to out-of-frame rearrangements, and those results were checked against IGoR. A later analysis scored TCR-TCR, TCR-HLA and TCR-CMV co-occurrence with hypergeometric tests, applying a repertoire-size bias correction to TCR pairs. To estimate false discovery rates, a later analysis permuted the HLA or CMV assignments 20 times. In a later analysis, co-occurring TCRs were grouped with DBSCAN, and TCRdist sequence similarity was added when clustering was performed within HLA-allele-positive subsets. Co-occurrence clustering excluded repertoires with fewer than 30,000 or more than 120,000 public chains, plus five with anomalous nucleotide sharing. TCRdb stores this immuneACCESS table with in-frame sequences only. Part of the clones is absent; in the studies checked, under half of the shortfall reflects unresolved V genes, and no reason is known for the rest. That table is the source of V, J and clone size, and D and trimming were worked out from the DNA. In all, the sample holds approximately 170,000 clones, and roughly 87% of those were seen once. Clones ranked in the top ten supply around 4.1% of the sample.

The data derive from a study of cytomegalovirus exposure and HLA in healthy donors (dated by TCRdb to about 2017). A note on the overall study: In an earlier analysis of roughly 500 of the donors, under 300 Gb of sequence data and 100 million or so unique TCR beta sequences from 150 million to 200 million T cells were reported. Approximately 310 gigabases of sequencing data and approximately 85 million unique TCR sequences were included in an early release covering roughly 700 HLA-typed donors. To study patterns of TCR occurrence, a later analysis re-analyzed previously published TCR beta repertoires from 600 to 750 donors and added high-resolution HLA genotyping. An earlier analysis of fewer than 750 of the donors used high-throughput TCR beta sequencing to judge whether each TCR beta V gene segment behaved as functional or pseudogenic. Rather than drawing on any new phenotypic data, the later analysis identified candidate immune exposures from TCR beta sequences and the way those sequences occurred across donors. Of the roughly 400 genotyped donors, 65% to 90% were placed in the genetic ancestry cluster associated with self-reported Caucasian donors. The number of donors typed differed by locus, with 629-630 for A, B, C, DRB1 and DQB1, around 500 for DQA1, over 600 for DPA1, and 400 to 490 for DPB1. Both class I and class II loci were covered by HLA typing, at four-digit resolution. A few DR-DQ haplotypes were handled as single units for association and clustering because linkage in the cohort was strong. A later genetic analysis took genome-wide SNP genotypes for about 65% of the roughly 670 donors and used that subset as a discovery cohort. Across about 370 genotyped donors of the cohort, an average of approximately 240,000 unique TCR beta nucleotide sequences per donor were sequenced, and roughly 17% of those sequences were non-productive. To predict cytomegalovirus infection status, the study combined high-throughput TCR immunosequencing, statistical association of individual TCRs with disease status, and machine learning. Using immunosequencing, the study profiled T cell repertoires from 666 subjects and related those repertoires to cytomegalovirus serostatus. Every discovery cohort repertoire had been produced on one sequencing platform. Donor age, sex, ethnicity and CMV serostatus were compiled alongside the repertoire data. A separate validation cohort of some 130 different subjects was used in addition to the 666-subject first cohort. The aim of the study was to test whether cataloging public T cell receptors could identify signatures of past pathogen exposure. What the work shows at the level of the full study, not this receptor alone: The authors suggested that the approach could potentially be extended to other disease states and immunological phenotypes. A further reported finding was that TCR beta sequences accurately predicted the HLA-A and HLA-B alleles for most subjects in the first cohort. A later analysis found that most CMV-associated TCR beta chains appeared HLA-restricted, with HLA associations seemingly driven largely by CMV exposure. Some IMGT-functional V segments, including TRBV6-2 and TRBV6-3, could not be told apart with the 87-base-pair reads, so those segments were excluded. Correlated functional status among segregating V segments might be attributable to linkage disequilibrium, but an unknown experimental factor could not be ruled out. Several of the top co-occurrence clusters appeared to be linked to parvovirus B19, influenza, CMV and Epstein-Barr virus, according to a later analysis. A few of the identified cytomegalovirus-associated TCR beta chains were confirmed in vitro to be specific for cytomegalovirus antigens. Across donors, most TCR sequences were observed very rarely, whereas some public TCRs were present in many individuals. Presence/absence analyses assumed roughly uniform sequencing depth across donors, an assumption that may not hold. In the study, 164 TCR beta chains were listed as associated with cytomegalovirus. Strong co-occurrence of HLA alleles, especially DR and DQ, made assigning TCR associations to individual alleles difficult. At a false discovery rate of 0.05, a later analysis linked 16,951 TCR beta sequences to specific HLA alleles. In a later analysis, the rate of TCR association differed among HLA loci, with DRB1 alleles having the most associated TCRs and HLA-C alleles having the fewest. A cluster of highly shared sequence variants was judged likely to represent a technical artifact of the sequencing pipeline. This cohort had only TCR beta chains sequenced, and the lack of alpha or paired-chain data limited which features could be detected. Cytomegalovirus status was reported to be diagnosed by the classifier with high specificity and sensitivity in both the original and validation cohorts. According to a later genetic analysis, donors in an Asian-associated ancestry cluster had fewer N-insertions in productive TCRs than the approximately 650-donor mean. An association between a missense DCLRE1C variant and V-gene and J-gene trimming of TCR beta chains was found in a later genetic analysis and replicated in an independent cohort. CMV serostatus was the only immune exposure information available for the cohort. The earlier analysis of about 600 of the donors excluded some 15 rarely observed V segments, including chromosome 9 orphons, because counts were too low. In a later analysis, HLA-associated TCR beta chains were found to be more clonally expanded and to have lower generation probabilities than equally common non-associated chains. Because HLA typing was unavailable for some donors at each locus, only the typed subset was used in association tests. Broadly in line with IMGT annotations, most TCR beta V segments showed up in productive rearrangements about 87% or about 30% of the time in an earlier analysis of 450 to 750 of the donors.

According to the germline V gene, CDR1 reads SGHVS and CDR2 reads FQNEAQ. Trimming leaves V shorter by 2 bases and J shorter by 4 bases, with the junction holding 14 bases beyond the gene matches. From cysteine to phenylalanine, the CDR3 is 17 amino acids long. Of all the DNA, just the CDR3 is kept, 51 bases in frame from base 1. The cohort was made up of about 670 healthy bone marrow donors. All cohort members were sampled while nominally healthy, although unrecorded immune exposures were likely present. The donor tested CMV seropositive, placing the donor among the roughly 300 seropositive members of the cohort. A peripheral blood sample was collected from each donor, and TCR beta sequencing was performed on peripheral blood mononuclear cells. The Qiagen DNeasy Blood Extraction Kit was used to extract genomic DNA from the blood cell samples.

The source of this sequence is a man between 45 and 60 years old in good health and CMV-seropositive. The chain is made from TRBV7-8 and TRBJ2-7; the central 7 bases match TRBD2. Sequenced input: PBMCs. Here is the DNA: TGTGCCAGCAGCTTAATTAGCGTCGGACTAGGAGGTTACGAGCAGTACTTC. Translated, this gives CASSLISVGLGGYEQYF.